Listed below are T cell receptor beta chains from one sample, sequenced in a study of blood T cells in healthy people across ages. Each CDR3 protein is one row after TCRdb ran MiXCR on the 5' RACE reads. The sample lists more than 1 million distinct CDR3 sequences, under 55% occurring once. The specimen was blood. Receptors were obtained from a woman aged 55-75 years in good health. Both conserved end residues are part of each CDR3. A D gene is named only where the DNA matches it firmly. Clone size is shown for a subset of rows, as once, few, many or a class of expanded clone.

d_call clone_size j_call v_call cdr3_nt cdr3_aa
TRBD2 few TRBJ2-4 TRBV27 TGTGCCAGCAGCCTAGCGGGAGGGGACAACATTCAGTACTTC CASSLAGGDNIQYF
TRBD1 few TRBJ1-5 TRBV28 TGTGCCAGCATCCCAGGACAGGGGGGATATCAGCCCCAGCATTTT CASIPGQGGYQPQHF
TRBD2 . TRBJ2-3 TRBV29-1 TGCAGCGTCACCGGGACTAGCGGAGGGAGCACAGATACGCAGTATTTT CSVTGTSGGSTDTQYF
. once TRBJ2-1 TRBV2 TGTGCCAGCACAAGGGACCCACGAGACAATGAGCAGTTCTTC CASTRDPRDNEQFF
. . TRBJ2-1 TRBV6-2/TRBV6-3 TGTGCCAGCAGTTACTTCAGCCCGGCCGAGCAGTTCTTC CASSYFSPAEQFF
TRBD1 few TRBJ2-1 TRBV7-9 TGTGCCAGCAGCCCCGGGACAGGGGTGTTCTTC CASSPGTGVFF
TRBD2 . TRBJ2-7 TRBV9 TGTGCCAGCAGCGTAGGGACTAGCGAAAACAAGGAGCAGTACTTC CASSVGTSENKEQYF
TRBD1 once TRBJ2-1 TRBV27 TGTGCCAGCAGAGGACAGGGCTCGTTCGGTGAGCAGTTCTTC CASRGQGSFGEQFF
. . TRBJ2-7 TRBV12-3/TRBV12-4 TGTGCCAGCAGTTTCCGGCAGGTCCCCTACGAGCAGTACTTC CASSFRQVPYEQYF
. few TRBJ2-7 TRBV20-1 TGCAGTGCCAGAGGGGTTCGCTACCCCTACGAGCAGTACTTC CSARGVRYPYEQYF
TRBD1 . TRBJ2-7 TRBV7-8 TGTGCCAGCAGCTGGGACAGGGGACCCCCCTACGAGCAGTACTTC CASSWDRGPPYEQYF